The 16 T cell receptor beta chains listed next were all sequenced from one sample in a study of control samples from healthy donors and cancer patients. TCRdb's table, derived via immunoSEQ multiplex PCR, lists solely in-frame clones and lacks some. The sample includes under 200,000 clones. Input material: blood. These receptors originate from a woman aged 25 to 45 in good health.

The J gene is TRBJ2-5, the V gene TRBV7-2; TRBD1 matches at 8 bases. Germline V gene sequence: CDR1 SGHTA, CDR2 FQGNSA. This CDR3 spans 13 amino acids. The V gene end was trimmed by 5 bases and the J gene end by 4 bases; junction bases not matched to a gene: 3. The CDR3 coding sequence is TGTGCCAGCAGCCCTGACAGGGGAGAGACCCAGTACTTC. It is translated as CASSPDRGETQYF.

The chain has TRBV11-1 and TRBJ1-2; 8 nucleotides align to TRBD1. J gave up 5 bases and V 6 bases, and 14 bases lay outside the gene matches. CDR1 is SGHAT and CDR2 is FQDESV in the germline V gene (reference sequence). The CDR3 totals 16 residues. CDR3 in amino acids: CASRKDRDRRYYGYTF. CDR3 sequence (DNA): TGTGCCAGCAGGAAAGACCGGGACAGGAGATATTATGGCTACACCTTC.

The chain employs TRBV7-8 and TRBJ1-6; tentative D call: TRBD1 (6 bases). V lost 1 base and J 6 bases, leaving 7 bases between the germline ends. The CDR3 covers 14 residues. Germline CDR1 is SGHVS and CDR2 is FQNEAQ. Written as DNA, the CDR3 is TGTGCCAGCAGCTTAGGGGGGGCTAATTCACCCCTCCACTTT. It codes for CASSLGGANSPLHF. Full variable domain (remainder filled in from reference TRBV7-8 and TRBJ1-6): GAGVSQSPRYKVAKRGQDVALRCDPISGHVSLFWYQQALGQGPEFLTYFQNEAQLDKSGLPSDRFFAERPEGSVSTLKIQRTQQEDSAVYLCASSLGGANSPLHFGNGTRLTVT.

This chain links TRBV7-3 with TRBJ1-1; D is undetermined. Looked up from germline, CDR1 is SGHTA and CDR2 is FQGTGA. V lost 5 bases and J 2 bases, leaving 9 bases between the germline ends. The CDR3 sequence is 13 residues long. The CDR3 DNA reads TGTGCCAGCAGCACATACCTAAACACTGAAGCTTTCTTT. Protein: CASSTYLNTEAFF. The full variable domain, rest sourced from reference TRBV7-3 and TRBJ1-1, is GAGVSQTPSNKVTEKGKYVELRCDPISGHTALYWYRQSLGQGPEFLIYFQGTGAADDSGLPNDRFFAVRPEGSVSTLKIQRTERGDSAVYLCASSTYLNTEAFFGQGTRLTVV.

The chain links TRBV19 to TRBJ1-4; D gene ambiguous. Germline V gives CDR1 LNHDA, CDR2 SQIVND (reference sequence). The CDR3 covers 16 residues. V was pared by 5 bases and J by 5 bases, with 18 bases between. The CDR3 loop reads CASSPEHRGLNEKLFF. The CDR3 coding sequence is TGTGCCAGTAGTCCGGAACACAGAGGACTCAATGAAAAACTGTTTTTT. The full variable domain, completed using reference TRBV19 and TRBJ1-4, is DGGITQSPKYLFRKEGQNVTLSCEQNLNHDAMYWYRQDPGQGLRLIYYSQIVNDFQKGDIAEGYSVSREKKESFPLTVTSAQKNPTAFYLCASSPEHRGLNEKLFFGSGTQLSVL.

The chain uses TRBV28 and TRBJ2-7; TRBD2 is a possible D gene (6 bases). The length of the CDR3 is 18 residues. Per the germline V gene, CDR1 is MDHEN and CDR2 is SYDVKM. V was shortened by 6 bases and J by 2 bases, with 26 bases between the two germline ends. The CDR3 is CASRAPPGFIGGAYEQYF. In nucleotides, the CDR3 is TGTGCCAGCAGGGCCCCCCCCGGTTTCATCGGGGGAGCCTACGAGCAGTACTTC.

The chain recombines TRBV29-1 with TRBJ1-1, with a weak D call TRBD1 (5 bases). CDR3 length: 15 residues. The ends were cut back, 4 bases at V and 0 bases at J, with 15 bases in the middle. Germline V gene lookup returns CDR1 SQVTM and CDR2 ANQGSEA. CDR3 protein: CSVVGPGRLNTEAFF. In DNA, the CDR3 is TGCAGCGTTGTGGGGCCGGGGAGACTGAACACTGAAGCTTTCTTT.

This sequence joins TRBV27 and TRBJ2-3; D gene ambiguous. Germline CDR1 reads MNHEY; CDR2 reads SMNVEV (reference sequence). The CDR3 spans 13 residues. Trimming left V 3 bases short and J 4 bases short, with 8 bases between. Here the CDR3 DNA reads TGTGCCAGCAGTTTGGCTGGGGCAGATACGCAGTATTTT. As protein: CASSLAGADTQYF.

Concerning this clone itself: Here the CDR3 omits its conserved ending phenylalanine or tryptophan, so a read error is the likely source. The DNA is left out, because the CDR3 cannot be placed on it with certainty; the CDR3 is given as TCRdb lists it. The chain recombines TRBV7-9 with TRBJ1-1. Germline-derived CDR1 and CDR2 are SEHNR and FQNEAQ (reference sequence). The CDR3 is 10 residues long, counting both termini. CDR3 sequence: CASSLGQPIV.

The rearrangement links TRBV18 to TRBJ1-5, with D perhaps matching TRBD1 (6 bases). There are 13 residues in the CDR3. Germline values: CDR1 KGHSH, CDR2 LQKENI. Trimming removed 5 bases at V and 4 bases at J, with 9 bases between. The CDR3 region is CASSGTPNQPQHF. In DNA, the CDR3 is TGTGCCAGCTCAGGGACACCAAATCAGCCCCAGCATTTT.

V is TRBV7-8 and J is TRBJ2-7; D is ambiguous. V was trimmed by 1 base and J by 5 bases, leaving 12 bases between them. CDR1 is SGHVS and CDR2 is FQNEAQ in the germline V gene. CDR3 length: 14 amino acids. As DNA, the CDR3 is TGTGCCAGCAGCTTAGATGGTGGGTTCAACGAGCAGTACTTC. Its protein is CASSLDGGFNEQYF. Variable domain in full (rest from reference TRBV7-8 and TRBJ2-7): GAGVSQSPRYKVAKRGQDVALRCDPISGHVSLFWYQQALGQGPEFLTYFQNEAQLDKSGLPSDRFFAERPEGSVSTLKIQRTQQEDSAVYLCASSLDGGFNEQYFGPGTRLTVT.

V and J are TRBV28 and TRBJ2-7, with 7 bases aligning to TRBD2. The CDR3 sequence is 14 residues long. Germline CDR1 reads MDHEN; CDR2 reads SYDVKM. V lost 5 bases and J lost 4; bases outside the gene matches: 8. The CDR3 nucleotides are TGTGCCAGCAGTCTTGGGACTACATCATACGAGCAGTACTTC. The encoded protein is CASSLGTTSYEQYF. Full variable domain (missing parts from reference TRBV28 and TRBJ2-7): DVKVTQSSRYLVKRTGEKVFLECVQDMDHENMFWYRQDPGLGLRLIYFSYDVKMKEKGDIPEGYSVSREKKERFSLILESASTNQTSMYLCASSLGTTSYEQYFGPGTRLTVT.

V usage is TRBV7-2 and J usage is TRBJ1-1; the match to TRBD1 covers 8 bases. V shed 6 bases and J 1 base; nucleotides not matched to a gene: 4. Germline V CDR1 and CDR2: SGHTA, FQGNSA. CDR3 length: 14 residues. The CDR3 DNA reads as TGTGCCAGCAGACAAGACAGGGGGAACACTGAAGCTTTCTTT. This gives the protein CASRQDRGNTEAFF. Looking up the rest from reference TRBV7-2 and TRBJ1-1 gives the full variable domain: GAGVSQSPSNKVTEKGKDVELRCDPISGHTALYWYRQSLGQGLEFLIYFQGNSAPDKSGLPSDRFSAERTGGSVSTLTIQRTQQEDSAVYLCASRQDRGNTEAFFGQGTRLTVV.

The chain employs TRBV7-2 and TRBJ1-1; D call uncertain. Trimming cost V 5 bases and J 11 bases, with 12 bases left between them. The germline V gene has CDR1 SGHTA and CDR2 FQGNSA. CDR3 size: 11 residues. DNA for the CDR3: TGTGCCAGCAGCCCCCTCGATCGGGCTTTCTTT. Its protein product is CASSPLDRAFF.

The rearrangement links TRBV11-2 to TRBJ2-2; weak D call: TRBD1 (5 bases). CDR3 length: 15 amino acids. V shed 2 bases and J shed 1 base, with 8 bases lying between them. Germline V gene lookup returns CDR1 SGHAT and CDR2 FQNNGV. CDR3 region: CASSLQGRNTGELFF. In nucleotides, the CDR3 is TGTGCCAGCAGCTTACAGGGCCGGAACACCGGGGAGCTGTTTTTT.

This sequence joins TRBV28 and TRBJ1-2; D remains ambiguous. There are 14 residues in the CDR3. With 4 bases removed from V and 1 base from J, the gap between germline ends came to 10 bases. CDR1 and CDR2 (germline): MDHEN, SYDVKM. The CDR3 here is CASSWVLVNYGYTF. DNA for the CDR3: TGTGCCAGCAGTTGGGTCCTAGTTAACTATGGCTACACCTTC.